These T cell receptor beta chains were read from a single sample in a study of CD8 T cells in Susac syndrome. TCRdb independently ran MiXCR on the immunoSEQ multiplex PCR reads; one entry per CDR3 protein. The sample carries over 150,000 distinct CDR3 sequences, 90% to 95% recorded once. Sample: CD4+ T cells from PBMCs. Receptor source: a human donor with multiple sclerosis. Each CDR3 is given with its conserved first and last residue. D genes are given only for firm matches. Only part of the rows carry a size: once, few, many, or a class if the clone is expanded.

.	TRBV5-1	.	TRBJ2-7	CASSLGRPTYEQYF	TGCGCCAGCAGCTTGGGGCGCCCCACCTACGAGCAGTACTTC
.	TRBV30	.	TRBJ2-5	CAWSVGQPLGETQYF	TGTGCCTGGAGTGTCGGACAGCCTCTGGGGGAGACCCAGTACTTC
.	TRBV5-1	.	TRBJ2-7	CASSLWGPGDEQYF	TGCGCCAGCAGCTTGTGGGGTCCAGGGGACGAGCAGTACTTC
.	TRBV20-1	.	TRBJ2-5	CSAPGPSWMTQYF	TGCAGTGCACCGGGACCCTCCTGGATGACCCAGTACTTC
.	TRBV15	TRBD1	TRBJ2-4	CATSRGGQGRDIQYF	TGTGCCACCAGCAGAGGAGGACAGGGCCGGGACATTCAGTACTTC
.	TRBV7-3	TRBD2	TRBJ2-1	CASSSPGQRERDEQFF	TGTGCCAGCAGTTCCCCCGGACAGCGGGAGCGCGATGAGCAGTTCTTC
.	TRBV20-1	TRBD1	TRBJ2-7	CSAIGGVSYEQYF	TGCAGTGCTATAGGGGGCGTCTCCTACGAGCAGTACTTC
.	TRBV29-1	.	TRBJ1-2	CSGNNRDGYGYTF	TGCAGCGGCAACAACAGGGATGGGTATGGCTACACCTTC
.	TRBV15	TRBD1	TRBJ2-5	CATTLTGTETQYF	TGTGCCACCACCCTGACAGGGACAGAGACCCAGTACTTC
.	TRBV24-1	.	TRBJ2-1	CATSDHFRGEQFF	TGTGCCACCAGTGACCACTTTCGTGGTGAGCAGTTCTTC
.	TRBV20-1	.	TRBJ2-7	CSAAPGEKTYEQYF	TGCAGTGCGGCCCCAGGGGAGAAAACCTACGAGCAGTACTTC
once	TRBV29-1	.	TRBJ1-4	CSVGESNEKLFF	TGCAGCGTGGGGGAGAGTAATGAAAAACTGTTTTTT
once	TRBV5-4	.	TRBJ1-2	CASTPSSGGDYGYTF	TGTGCCAGCACCCCATCGTCCGGGGGGGACTATGGCTACACCTTC
.	TRBV6-1	.	TRBJ2-1	CASSRSGTVSYNEQFF	TGTGCCAGCAGTAGATCCGGGACGGTCTCCTACAATGAGCAGTTCTTC
.	TRBV29-1	.	TRBJ2-7	CSVSERVMLEQYF	TGCAGCGTTTCCGAAAGGGTAATGTTGGAGCAGTACTTC
.	TRBV29-1	.	TRBJ1-1	CSAHPDLNTEAFF	TGCAGCGCCCACCCGGACTTGAACACTGAAGCTTTCTTT
.	TRBV20-1	TRBD1	TRBJ1-1	CSAPRGTGGLGHEAFF	TGCAGTGCCCCCCGGGGGACAGGGGGCCTCGGCCATGAAGCTTTCTTT
.	TRBV19	.	TRBJ2-5	CASSISGVEETQYF	TGTGCCAGTAGTATATCGGGAGTCGAAGAGACCCAGTACTTC
once	TRBV30	.	TRBJ2-4	CAWRGSPDIQYF	TGTGCCTGGAGGGGAAGTCCCGACATTCAGTACTTC
.	TRBV27	.	TRBJ1-5	CASGEGLGNQPQHF	TGTGCCAGCGGGGAAGGGTTGGGCAATCAGCCCCAGCATTTT
.	TRBV19	.	TRBJ1-2	CASSVVNYGYTF	TGTGCCAGTAGTGTGGTTAACTATGGCTACACCTTC
.	TRBV24-1	.	TRBJ1-2	CATSDPRLAYGYTF	TGTGCCACCAGTGACCCCCGTTTGGCCTATGGCTACACCTTC
.	TRBV18	.	TRBJ2-6	CASSPIGAGANVLTF	TGTGCCAGCTCACCGATCGGGGCTGGGGCCAACGTCCTGACTTTC
.	TRBV11-3	.	TRBJ2-7	CASRAGAYEQYF	TGTGCCAGCAGGGCAGGGGCGTACGAGCAGTACTTC
.	TRBV29-1	.	TRBJ2-5	CSVDSNLETQYF	TGCAGCGTCGACTCAAACCTGGAGACCCAGTACTTC
.	TRBV6-5	TRBD1	TRBJ2-1	CASSPGTAHYNEQFF	TGTGCCAGCAGTCCCGGGACAGCCCACTACAATGAGCAGTTCTTC
.	TRBV29-1	TRBD2	TRBJ2-3	CSAGAAGGGTDTQYF	TGCAGCGCCGGGGCAGCGGGAGGCGGCACAGATACGCAGTATTTT
.	TRBV24-1	.	TRBJ2-1	CATSEIAVPYNEQFF	TGTGCCACCAGTGAAATAGCGGTACCCTACAATGAGCAGTTCTTC
.	TRBV6-5	.	TRBJ2-5	CASSKTGDQETQYF	TGTGCCAGCAGTAAGACCGGGGACCAAGAGACCCAGTACTTC
.	TRBV7-3	.	TRBJ2-3	CASSTKAGHTQYF	TGTGCCAGCAGTACAAAGGCGGGACATACGCAGTATTTT
.	TRBV3-1	TRBD1	TRBJ1-5	CASSQEGQGTSNQPQHF	TGTGCCAGCAGCCAAGAAGGACAGGGCACAAGCAATCAGCCCCAGCATTTT
once	TRBV4-1	.	TRBJ1-1	CASSPNREREAFF	TGCGCCAGCAGCCCAAACAGGGAAAGGGAAGCTTTCTTT
.	TRBV9	.	TRBJ1-6	CASSVGPANYSPLHF	TGTGCCAGCAGCGTAGGCCCAGCCAACTATTCACCCCTCCACTTT
.	TRBV12-3/TRBV12-4	.	TRBJ1-2	CASSPMGATNYGYTF	TGTGCCAGCAGCCCTATGGGGGCTACTAACTATGGCTACACCTTC
.	TRBV6-1	.	TRBJ1-4	CASSDSMIRDPLFF	TGTGCCAGCAGCGATTCGATGATCCGGGACCCGTTGTTTTTT
.	TRBV6-6	TRBD2	TRBJ2-1	CASSQRTSGDNEQFF	TGTGCCAGCAGCCAGCGGACTAGCGGCGACAATGAGCAGTTCTTC
.	TRBV24-1	.	TRBJ1-5	CATSVTGGGSNQPQHF	TGTGCCACCAGTGTGACAGGAGGTGGGAGCAATCAGCCCCAGCATTTT
.	TRBV19	.	TRBJ2-5	CASSIVVSVETQYF	TGTGCCAGTAGTATTGTGGTGTCTGTCGAGACCCAGTACTTC
.	TRBV24-1	TRBD1	TRBJ1-2	CATSGTGLDYGYTF	TGTGCCACCAGTGGGACAGGTCTCGACTATGGCTACACCTTC
.	TRBV27	.	TRBJ1-1	CASSRLSGPNTEAFF	TGTGCCAGCAGTCGCTTGTCGGGACCGAACACTGAAGCTTTCTTT
.	TRBV30	.	TRBJ2-7	CAWSVGQTYEQYF	TGTGCCTGGAGTGTGGGCCAGACCTACGAGCAGTACTTC
.	TRBV27	.	TRBJ1-2	CASSLKGGAKYGYTF	TGTGCCAGCAGTTTAAAGGGGGGCGCGAAGTATGGCTACACCTTC